The next 7 T cell receptor beta chains were all read from a single sample in a study of blood T cell repertoires in COVID-19. The repertoire was sequenced with immunoSEQ multiplex PCR; TCRdb's copy has only in-frame clones and lacks some. The table lists around 200,000 clones, 87% of them singletons, with 5.5% to 8% in the top ten. The sample taken for sequencing was peripheral blood. The receptors come from a man between 60 and 70 years old who had recovered from COVID-19.

The V gene is TRBV7-6, the J gene TRBJ1-6; no reliable D call. CDR1 is SGHVS, CDR2 FNYEAQ, per germline. V dropped 5 bases and J dropped 8 bases, with 13 bases sitting between them. CDR3 length: 14 amino acids. CDR3 in amino acids: CASSQASRDSPLHF. As DNA, the CDR3 is TGTGCCAGCAGCCAAGCATCGAGGGATTCACCCCTCCACTTT. The variable domain in full, completed from reference TRBV7-6 and TRBJ1-6, reads GAGVSQSPRYKVTKRGQDVALRCDPISGHVSLYWYRQALGQGPEFLTYFNYEAQQDKSGLPNDRFSAERPEGSISTLTIQRTEQRDSAMYRCASSQASRDSPLHFGNGTRLTVT.

This clone was detected only once. V gene TRBV7-3 combines with J gene TRBJ2-7, with 11 bases identical to TRBD2. In germline, CDR1 is SGHTA, CDR2 FQGTGA. The CDR3 spans 15 residues. The V gene end was trimmed by 5 bases and the J gene end by 6 bases; junction bases not matched to a gene: 9. CDR3 sequence: CASSQMTSGNSEQYF. CDR3 sequence (DNA): TGTGCCAGCAGCCAAATGACTAGCGGGAACTCCGAGCAGTACTTC.

V gene TRBV7-3 combines with J gene TRBJ1-2, with D hard to call. Germline V gene data show CDR1 as SGHTA and CDR2 as FQGTGA. This CDR3 comprises 15 residues. V shed 4 bases and J shed 8 bases, with 20 bases lying between them. The CDR3 nucleotides are TGTGCCAGCAGCTCCCCGGGGAGGCGACACGACGGCTACACCTTC. Its translation: CASSSPGRRHDGYTF.

This clone was detected once. The V and J genes are TRBV29-1 and TRBJ2-1, with 13 bases lining up with TRBD2. The CDR3 length is 14 residues. Germline values: CDR1 SQVTM, CDR2 ANQGSEA. The ends lost 3 bases at V and 9 bases at J; junction bases unmatched: 5. CDR3 sequence: CSVDRLAGGGEQFF. The CDR3 region has the DNA TGCAGCGTTGATCGACTAGCGGGAGGTGGTGAGCAGTTCTTC.

This rearrangement joins TRBV28 to TRBJ2-1; the match to TRBD2 covers 12 bases. The CDR3 totals 19 residues. Germline V lookup: CDR1 MDHEN, CDR2 SYDVKM. Losses at the gene ends were 0 bases for V and 0 bases for J; bases not matched to a gene: 6. The CDR3 nucleotides are TGTGCCAGCAGTTTATGGCTAGCGGGAGGGATAAGCTCCTACAATGAGCAGTTCTTC. It yields the protein CASSLWLAGGISSYNEQFF.

This rearrangement joins TRBV25-1 to TRBJ2-5; TRBD2 matches 9 bases. The CDR3 covers 14 residues. J was trimmed by 5 bases and V by 8 bases; bases with no gene match: 9. CDR1 MGHDK and CDR2 SYGVNS come from the germline V gene. The CDR3 spells CASAGGLAWETQYF. The CDR3 DNA reads as TGTGCCAGCGCAGGAGGACTAGCGTGGGAGACCCAGTACTTC.

V is TRBV10-3 and J is TRBJ1-1, with a tentative D call TRBD1 (6 bases). V lost 4 bases, J lost 0 bases, and 24 bases lay in between. Germline-derived CDR1 and CDR2 are ENHRY and SYGVKD. The CDR3 is made up of 19 amino acids. CDR3 protein: CAISVWRQDRTNMNTEAFF. The CDR3 coding sequence is TGTGCCATCAGTGTGTGGAGACAGGACAGAACTAACATGAACACTGAAGCTTTCTTT.